These 28 T cell receptor beta chains came from one sample sequenced in a study of blood T cell repertoires in COVID-19. Here immunoSEQ multiplex PCR was the method, and the copy in TCRdb shows in-frame clones only, minus some. The sample records roughly 150,000 clones, about 82% being singletons. The sequenced material came from peripheral blood. Receptors originate from a man aged 50 to 60 with acute or convalescent COVID-19.

The chain is built from TRBV11-2 and TRBJ2-5, with a weak D call TRBD2 (5 bases). The CDR3 is made up of 13 amino acids. CDR1 is SGHAT and CDR2 is FQNNGV in the germline V gene. Trimming pared 5 bases from V and 3 bases from J, leaving 10 bases between. The chain's CDR3 is CASSPGIEETQYF. DNA for the CDR3: TGTGCCAGCAGCCCGGGGATTGAAGAGACCCAGTACTTC.

This clone was observed a single time. J is TRBJ2-5 and V is TRBV18; D is ambiguous. CDR1 is KGHSH and CDR2 is LQKENI in the germline V gene. Trimming took off 3 bases at V and 4 bases at J, with 9 bases between the two ends. The CDR3 runs 13 residues. CDR3 residues: CASSPGQVETQYF. The CDR3 coding sequence is TGTGCCAGCTCACCTGGTCAGGTAGAGACCCAGTACTTC.

The chain couples TRBV11-3 to TRBJ2-7; TRBD2 matches at 10 bases. After removal of 1 base from V and 0 bases from J, the junction contained 9 bases not matched to a gene. CDR1 and CDR2 (germline): SGHNT, YENEEA. CDR3 length: 18 amino acids. The CDR3: CASSLAASGSLNSYEQYF. Here the CDR3 DNA reads TGTGCCAGCAGCTTAGCGGCTAGCGGGAGTTTGAACTCCTACGAGCAGTACTTC.

This rearrangement joins TRBV5-6 to TRBJ2-7, with 11 bases that match TRBD2. The CDR3 extends over 16 amino acids. The J segment lost 4 bases and the V segment lost 1 base, leaving 7 bases of the junction unmatched. The germline V gene encodes CDR1 SGHDT and CDR2 YYEEEE. CDR3 amino acids: CASSLRVTSGSYEQYF. CDR3 sequence (DNA): TGTGCCAGCAGCTTGAGAGTAACTAGCGGGAGTTACGAGCAGTACTTC.

This clone was observed a few times. J is TRBJ2-7 and V is TRBV2; 7 nucleotides agree with TRBD2. V lost 9 bases to trimming and J lost 0 bases; unmatched junction nucleotides: 5. Germline V gene sequence: CDR1 SNHLY, CDR2 FYNNEI. The CDR3 totals 13 residues. DNA of the CDR3: TGTGCCAGAACTAGCGAGATCTCCTACGAGCAGTACTTC. Protein sequence: CARTSEISYEQYF.

This chain uses TRBV14 with TRBJ2-7; 8 bases align to TRBD1. The CDR3 loop spans 15 amino acids. The J segment lost 2 bases and the V segment lost 6 bases, leaving 9 bases of the junction unmatched. Germline values: CDR1 SGHDN, CDR2 FVKESK. The CDR3 region has the DNA TGTGCCAGCAGACTGTCCGGGACAGGAACCTACGAGCAGTACTTC. It specifies CASRLSGTGTYEQYF.

The genes are TRBV29-1 and TRBJ2-5; TRBD1 matches at 8 bases. CDR3 size: 13 residues. The V and J ends lost 4 bases and 5 bases, in that order; junction bases with no gene match: 6. From germline, CDR1 is SQVTM and CDR2 ANQGSEA. CDR3 sequence: CSVARSGGETQYF. The CDR3 DNA reads as TGCAGCGTTGCAAGGTCAGGGGGCGAGACCCAGTACTTC.

The rearrangement joins TRBV25-1 to TRBJ1-2; no clear D gene. The germline CDR1 and CDR2 sequences are MGHDK and SYGVNS. The CDR3 is 15 residues long. V was clipped by 1 base and J by 7 bases, with 16 bases between them. The CDR3 DNA follows: TGTGCCAGCAGTGAATTGGGCTCCGGAAGTAGTGGCTACACCTTC. Translation: CASSELGSGSSGYTF.

The chain carries TRBV9 and TRBJ1-1; 9 bases align to TRBD1. Germline V lookup: CDR1 SGDLS, CDR2 YYNGEE. V lost 3 bases to trimming and J lost 12 bases; unmatched junction nucleotides: 9. CDR3 length: 13 residues. In nucleotides, the CDR3 is TGTGCCAGCAGCGCCCGGACAGGGGAAGTAACTTTCTTT. It yields the protein CASSARTGEVTFF.

The rearrangement joins TRBV4-1 to TRBJ2-7, with TRBD1 matching 7 bases. There are 15 residues in the CDR3. Germline trimming cut 1 base from V and 0 bases from J; bases unmatched to any gene: 3. The germline gives CDR1 MGHRA, CDR2 YSYEKL. The chain's CDR3 is CASSQGQGPSYEQYF. CDR3 in DNA: TGCGCCAGCAGCCAAGGACAGGGACCCTCCTACGAGCAGTACTTC.

The chain joins TRBV6-2 or TRBV6-3 to TRBJ1-2; D gene unclear. V gave up 6 bases and J gave up 4 bases, with 6 bases separating them. CDR1 and CDR2 from the germline V gene are MNHEY and SVGEGT. The CDR3 is 11 amino acids. The CDR3 nucleotides read TGTGCCAGCAGCGGGCTCTATGGCTACACCTTC. It encodes CASSGLYGYTF.

This chain connects TRBV6-4 to TRBJ1-1, with a possible D match to TRBD1 (5 bases). CDR3 length: 15 residues. Germline values: CDR1 MRHNA, CDR2 SNTAGT. Deletions cut 0 bases from V and 1 base from J, with 9 bases between. The CDR3 reads CASSDSRQQNTEAFF. DNA for the CDR3: TGTGCCAGCAGTGACTCAAGACAGCAGAACACTGAAGCTTTCTTT.

The chain couples TRBV9 to TRBJ1-5; D might be TRBD1 (5 bases). This CDR3 has 15 amino acids. Per germline, CDR1 SGDLS and CDR2 YYNGEE. V was cut by 0 bases and J by 4 bases, with 11 bases left in between. CDR3 protein: CASSVGGGLNQPQHF. Here the CDR3 DNA reads TGTGCCAGCAGCGTAGGGGGGGGTCTGAATCAGCCCCAGCATTTT. Using reference TRBV9 and TRBJ1-5 for the parts outside the CDR3, the full variable domain is DSGVTQTPKHLITATGQRVTLRCSPRSGDLSVYWYQQSLDQGLQFLIQYYNGEERAKGNILERFSAQQFPDLHSELNLSSLELGDSALYFCASSVGGGLNQPQHFGDGTRLSIL.

The rearrangement uses TRBV6-4 and TRBJ1-1, with 11 nucleotides matching TRBD1. Trimming took 4 bases from V and 4 from J; bases not matched to a gene: 5. The germline gives CDR1 MRHNA, CDR2 SNTAGT. This CDR3 is built from 15 residues. As DNA, the CDR3 is TGTGCCAGCAGTGTCACCGGGACAGGGGGCACTGAAGCTTTCTTT. Residues: CASSVTGTGGTEAFF.

The chain is built from TRBV10-3 and TRBJ1-2; the D gene is possibly TRBD1 (5 bases). V was clipped by 7 bases and J by 8 bases, with 17 bases between them. The germline CDR1 and CDR2 sequences are ENHRY and SYGVKD. This CDR3 spans 13 amino acids. The CDR3 sequence: CAITDTQGSGYTF. CDR3 DNA sequence: TGTGCCATCACCGACACCCAGGGCTCAGGCTACACCTTC.

The V and J genes are TRBV28 and TRBJ1-2; possibly TRBD1 for D (6 bases). CDR1 is MDHEN and CDR2 is SYDVKM in the germline V gene. Trimming took 2 bases from V and 2 from J, leaving 15 bases between them. This CDR3 region has 16 residues. The CDR3: CASSLPKTGSNYGYTF. Written as DNA, the CDR3 is TGTGCCAGCAGTTTACCCAAGACAGGATCAAACTATGGCTACACCTTC.

V and J are TRBV6-5 and TRBJ1-4, with TRBD1 matching 8 bases. The CDR3 is 14 amino acids. Germline V gene data show CDR1 as MNHEY and CDR2 as SVGAGI. V trimming: 7 bases; J trimming: 7 bases; junction bases outside the gene matches: 8. CDR3 amino acids: CASKLDRGFEKLFF. Written as DNA, the CDR3 is TGTGCCAGCAAGCTCGACAGGGGTTTTGAAAAACTGTTTTTT.

J is TRBJ2-7 and V is TRBV20-1, with 7 bases identical to TRBD2. This CDR3 spans 15 amino acids. Looked up from germline, CDR1 is DFQATT and CDR2 is SNEGSKA (reference sequence). V shed 3 bases and J 3 bases; nucleotides not matched to a gene: 11. CDR3 nucleotide sequence: TGCAGTGCTAGTCACTACGGGACTACTAACTACGAGCAGTACTTC. It specifies CSASHYGTTNYEQYF.

The chain recombines TRBV11-3 with TRBJ2-1; 11 bases are a match to TRBD2. CDR1 is SGHNT, CDR2 YENEEA, per germline. The CDR3 is 14 amino acids. The J segment lost 7 bases and the V segment lost 2 bases, leaving 1 base of the junction unmatched. CDR3 sequence: CASSLTSGSNEQFF. As DNA, the CDR3 is TGTGCCAGCAGCTTAACTAGCGGGAGTAATGAGCAGTTCTTC. Using reference TRBV11-3 and TRBJ2-1 for the parts outside the CDR3, the full variable domain is EAGVVQSPRYKIIEKKQPVAFWCNPISGHNTLYWYLQNLGQGPELLIRYENEEAVDDSQLPKDRFSAERLKGVDSTLKIQPAELGDSAVYLCASSLTSGSNEQFFGPGTRLTVL.

This chain joins TRBV7-3 and TRBJ2-3; D is perhaps TRBD2 (5 bases). V gave up 2 bases and J gave up 1 base, with 10 bases separating them. The germline gives CDR1 SGHTA, CDR2 FQGTGA. There are 15 residues in the CDR3. CDR3 sequence (DNA): TGTGCCAGCAGCTTACTATCCGGGGGCACAGATACGCAGTATTTT. As protein: CASSLLSGGTDTQYF.

The chain has TRBV5-1 and TRBJ2-1; 8 bases are a match to TRBD2. The CDR3 is made up of 16 amino acids. After removal of 0 bases from V and 2 bases from J, the junction contained 4 bases not matched to a gene. Per the germline V gene, CDR1 is SGHRS and CDR2 is YFSETQ. CDR3 loop: CASSLDGGVPYNEQFF. CDR3 DNA sequence: TGCGCCAGCAGCTTGGACGGGGGGGTACCCTACAATGAGCAGTTCTTC.

This chain uses TRBV5-1 with TRBJ1-4, with unresolved D. This CDR3 contains 14 residues. Germline CDR1 SGHRS, CDR2 YFSETQ. V lost 0 bases and J lost 16, with 19 bases in between. Here the CDR3 DNA reads TGCGCCAGCAGCTTGGATTTAATCGGAGGCCGGCAGTTTTTT. Its protein is CASSLDLIGGRQFF.

The chain has TRBV6-6 and TRBJ1-5; 9 nucleotides line up with TRBD1. With V trimmed by 6 bases and J by 8 bases, 11 bases remained unmatched. The germline CDR1 and CDR2 sequences are MNHNY and SVGAGI (reference sequence). This CDR3 has 15 residues. DNA of the CDR3: TGTGCCAGCAGAGCACAGGGGGCGCGGGGGAAGCCCCAGCATTTT. Its translation: CASRAQGARGKPQHF.

The V and J genes are TRBV11-2 and TRBJ1-6; TRBD1 matches at 7 bases. This CDR3 is built from 16 residues. Trimming removed 0 bases from V and 4 bases from J; junction bases left unmatched: 3. CDR1 SGHAT and CDR2 FQNNGV come from the germline V gene. In DNA, the CDR3 is TGTGCCAGCAGCTTAGATTCGGGACAGTATAATTCACCCCTCCACTTT. Protein sequence: CASSLDSGQYNSPLHF.

The gene calls are TRBV27 and TRBJ1-6; D possibly corresponds to TRBD1 (6 bases). V shed 6 bases and J shed 7 bases, with 13 bases lying between them. Looked up from germline, CDR1 is MNHEY and CDR2 is SMNVEV (reference sequence). The CDR3 consists of 14 residues. The CDR3 DNA sequence: TGTGCCAGCAGACCATGGACAGAAAATTCACCCCTCCACTTT. This encodes CASRPWTENSPLHF.

The chain carries TRBV6-5 and TRBJ2-5; a weak D match, TRBD2 (5 bases). Trimming left V 6 bases short and J 1 base short, with 15 bases between. The CDR3 totals 15 residues. CDR1 MNHEY and CDR2 SVGAGI come from the germline V gene. The chain's CDR3 is CASSRGSAGQETQYF. The CDR3 DNA reads TGTGCCAGCAGCCGCGGGTCGGCAGGCCAAGAGACCCAGTACTTC.

The chain couples TRBV10-3 to TRBJ1-5; a weak D match, TRBD1 (5 bases). V was pared by 5 bases and J by 6 bases, with 17 bases between. CDR3 length: 15 residues. The germline gives CDR1 ENHRY, CDR2 SYGVKD. CDR3 sequence (DNA): TGTGCCATCAGTTCGACAGCGGGGGGGGGTCAGCCCCAGCATTTT. Translated: CAISSTAGGGQPQHF.

The chain is built from TRBV19 and TRBJ2-7, with a tentative D call TRBD2 (7 bases). Germline V gene sequence: CDR1 LNHDA, CDR2 SQIVND (reference sequence). Deletions cut 5 bases from V and 3 bases from J, with 14 bases between. CDR3 length: 14 residues. The DNA of the CDR3 is TGTGCCAGTAGTCCAGTGGGAGGGGGCTACGAGCAGTACTTC. It is translated as CASSPVGGGYEQYF.